The source of this T cell receptor beta chain is a study of CD8 T cells in ankylosing spondylitis. This clonotype was observed a few times. Its antigen is currently unknown. The study's findings and limits: There was reportedly significant enrichment of clones that were disease-linked in matched ankylosing spondylitis synovial fluid. Seven or eight highly homologous variants made up a TCR beta motif, and this motif appeared characteristic of ankylosing spondylitis blood.

The ends lost 6 bases at V and 2 bases at J; junction bases unmatched: 5. The CDR3 contains 14 residues. Germline lookup yields CDR1 SEHNR and CDR2 FQNEAQ (reference sequence). TCRdb re-called the 5' RACE reads through MiXCR, storing one row per CDR3 protein. The table includes about 750,000 distinct CDR3 sequences, around 20% detected once. The chain uses TRBV7-9 and TRBJ2-3, with 7 bases lining up with TRBD1. Material for sequencing was blood, either unsorted or a sorted T cell fraction (not recorded which). The clonotype comes from a male donor with ankylosing spondylitis. CDR3 nucleotide sequence: TGTGCCAGCAGGCGGACAGGAGACACAGATACGCAGTATTTT. Amino acid sequence: CASRRTGDTDTQYF.